This T cell receptor (beta chain) was sequenced for a study of OX40 agonist ivuxolimab in advanced cancers. Trimming left V 8 bases short and J 3 bases short, with 14 bases between. The CDR3 covers 14 residues. The germline V gene has CDR1 MNHNY and CDR2 SVGAGI (reference sequence). Clones were read by immunoSEQ multiplex PCR, and TCRdb kept only the in-frame ones, dropping some. In the table there are roughly 30,000 clones, 85% to 95% of which are singletons. To note about this clone: Its cognate antigen is unknown.

Findings and caveats of the study: On average, CD8+ T cells had more expanded clones than CD4+.

The source of this sequence is an adult with an advanced solid tumor such as melanoma, head and neck, liver or kidney cancer. Sequenced material: CD4+ or CD8+ T cells sorted from blood, taken in a trial of the OX40 agonist ivuxolimab. V is TRBV6-6 and J is TRBJ1-5, with TRBD1 as a possible D gene (6 bases). Here the CDR3 reads CASRDTLTNQPQHF. The CDR3 DNA reads TGTGCCAGCCGGGACACCCTAACCAATCAGCCCCAGCATTTT.